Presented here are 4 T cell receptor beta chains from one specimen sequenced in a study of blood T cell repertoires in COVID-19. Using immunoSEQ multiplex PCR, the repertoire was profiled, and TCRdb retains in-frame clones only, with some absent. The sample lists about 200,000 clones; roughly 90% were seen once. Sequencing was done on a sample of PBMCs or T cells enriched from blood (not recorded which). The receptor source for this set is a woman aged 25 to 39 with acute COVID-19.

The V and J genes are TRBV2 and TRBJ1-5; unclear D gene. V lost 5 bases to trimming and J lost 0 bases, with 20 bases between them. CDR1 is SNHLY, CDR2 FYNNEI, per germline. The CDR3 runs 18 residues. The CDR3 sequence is CASSPIAGRSYSNQPQHF. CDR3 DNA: TGTGCCAGCAGTCCCATCGCCGGGAGGTCTTATAGCAATCAGCCCCAGCATTTT.

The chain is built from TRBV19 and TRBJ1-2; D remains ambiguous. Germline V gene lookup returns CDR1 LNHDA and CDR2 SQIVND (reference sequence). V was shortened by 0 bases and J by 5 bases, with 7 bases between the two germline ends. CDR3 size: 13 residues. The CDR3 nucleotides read TGTGCCAGTAGTATAGAGGCGGTTTATGGCTACACCTTC. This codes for CASSIEAVYGYTF. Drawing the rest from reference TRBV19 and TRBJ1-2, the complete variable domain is DGGITQSPKYLFRKEGQNVTLSCEQNLNHDAMYWYRQDPGQGLRLIYYSQIVNDFQKGDIAEGYSVSREKKESFPLTVTSAQKNPTAFYLCASSIEAVYGYTFGSGTRLTVV.

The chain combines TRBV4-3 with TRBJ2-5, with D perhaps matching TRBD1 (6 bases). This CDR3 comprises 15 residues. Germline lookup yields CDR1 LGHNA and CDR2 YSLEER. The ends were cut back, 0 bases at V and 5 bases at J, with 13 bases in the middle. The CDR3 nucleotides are TGCGCCAGCAGCCAAGACCAGGGGCACGGTGAGACCCAGTACTTC. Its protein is CASSQDQGHGETQYF.

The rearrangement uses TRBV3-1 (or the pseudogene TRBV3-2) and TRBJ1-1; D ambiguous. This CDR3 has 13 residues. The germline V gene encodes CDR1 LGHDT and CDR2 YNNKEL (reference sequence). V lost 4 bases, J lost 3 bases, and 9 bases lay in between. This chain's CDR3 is CASSRGRYTEAFF. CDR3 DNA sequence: TGTGCCAGCAGCCGAGGGAGGTACACTGAAGCTTTCTTT.